Below are 21 T cell receptor beta chains sequenced from a single sample in a study of T cells in localized non-small cell lung cancer. The repertoire was sequenced with immunoSEQ multiplex PCR; TCRdb's copy has only in-frame clones and lacks some. The table records 25,000 to 35,000 clones, 80% of them present only once. Sequencing used peripheral blood, obtained before any cancer treatment. Receptor source: a male donor older than 55 with stage III squamous cell lung carcinoma.

The J gene is TRBJ1-5, the V gene TRBV6-5; 7 bases map to TRBD1. The CDR3 is made up of 15 amino acids. Trimming at V came to 5 bases and at J to 3 bases, leaving 7 bases not matched to a gene. Germline V gene data show CDR1 as MNHEY and CDR2 as SVGAGI. The CDR3 nucleotides read TGTGCCAGCAGTCTTGGACAGGAGGACAATCAGCCCCAGCATTTT. Its translation: CASSLGQEDNQPQHF.

This clone came up a few times. This rearrangement joins TRBV6-5 to TRBJ2-1; a possible D gene is TRBD2 (7 bases). V shed 2 bases and J shed 0 bases, with 11 bases lying between them. CDR3 size: 16 residues. Looked up from germline, CDR1 is MNHEY and CDR2 is SVGAGI. CDR3 DNA sequence: TGTGCCAGCAGTTACAAGGGGGGGAACTCCTACAATGAGCAGTTCTTC. Protein sequence: CASSYKGGNSYNEQFF.

In DNA form, the CDR3 reads TGTGCCAGTAGTATTAGGGTAGATCAGCCCCAGCATTTT. Encoded protein: CASSIRVDQPQHF. V is TRBV19 and J is TRBJ1-5; D gene unclear. V was shortened by 3 bases and J by 5 bases, with 8 bases between the two germline ends. The CDR3 runs 13 residues. Germline loops: CDR1 LNHDA, CDR2 SQIVND (reference sequence).

The CDR3 nucleotides read TGTGCCATCAGTGAAGGGCCGGGGACCTCTAACTATGGCTACACCTTC. Translated: CAISEGPGTSNYGYTF. The V and J genes are TRBV10-3 and TRBJ1-2; weak D call: TRBD1 (5 bases). Germline V gene data show CDR1 as ENHRY and CDR2 as SYGVKD. This CDR3 region has 16 residues. Trimming took off 3 bases at V and 0 bases at J, with 14 bases between the two ends.

The rearrangement uses TRBV11-2 and TRBJ2-7; 10 positions match TRBD2. Germline CDR1 is SGHAT and CDR2 is FQNNGV. The CDR3 is 15 amino acids. V lost 10 bases and J lost 0; bases outside the gene matches: 9. The CDR3 DNA follows: TGTGCCACTTCCTCGACTAGCGGGTTCTCCTACGAGCAGTACTTC. Its protein is CATSSTSGFSYEQYF.

The rearrangement uses TRBV6-6 and TRBJ1-5, with D maybe TRBD1 (5 bases). V was shortened by 4 bases and J by 1 base, with 8 bases between the two germline ends. Germline CDR1 MNHNY, CDR2 SVGAGI (reference sequence). The CDR3 is 14 amino acids. CDR3 sequence: CASSSGGSNQPQHF. CDR3 nucleotides: TGTGCCAGCAGTTCCGGGGGGAGCAATCAGCCCCAGCATTTT.

The rearrangement links TRBV9 to TRBJ2-2, with TRBD2 matching over 10 bases. CDR3 length equals 16 residues. From germline, CDR1 is SGDLS and CDR2 YYNGEE. Unmatched junction bases numbered 5, after V lost 0 bases and J lost 6 bases. This CDR3 is CASSVAGLAFPGELFF. CDR3 sequence (DNA): TGTGCCAGCAGCGTAGCGGGACTAGCGTTTCCCGGGGAGCTGTTTTTT.

V and J are TRBV27 and TRBJ2-3, with D tentatively TRBD1 or TRBD2 (6 bases each). CDR1 MNHEY and CDR2 SMNVEV come from the germline V gene (reference sequence). The CDR3 runs to 15 residues. V lost 8 bases and J lost 10, with 25 bases in between. CDR3 region: CASGLLALQGKAQYF. The CDR3 DNA is TGTGCCAGCGGTCTACTAGCCCTCCAGGGGAAAGCGCAGTATTTT.

This chain's CDR3 is CASSGTGGGYEQYF. The CDR3 bases are TGTGCCAGCAGTGGGACAGGGGGAGGCTACGAGCAGTACTTC. V and J are TRBV25-1 and TRBJ2-7, with 10 bases lining up with TRBD1. The V segment lost 4 bases and the J segment 3 bases; nucleotides outside the gene matches: 3. Germline values: CDR1 MGHDK, CDR2 SYGVNS. The CDR3 runs to 14 residues.

The chain recombines TRBV12-2 with TRBJ1-3; the D call TRBD1 from the table was never checked on the DNA. TRBV12-2 is listed as a pseudogene. CDR3 length: 18 amino acids. The DNA for the CDR3 is TGTGCAAGTCGCTTCGTACAGCCGAGCAGTTACTCTGGAAACACCATATATTTT. Encoded protein: CASRFVQPSSYSGNTIYF.

A few counts support this clone. The chain combines TRBV5-4 with TRBJ1-1; D gene ambiguous. This CDR3 contains 12 residues. V dropped 4 bases and J dropped 3 bases, with 7 bases sitting between them. CDR1 and CDR2 (germline): SGHNT, YYREEE (reference sequence). The CDR3 sequence is CASSREDTEAFF. The DNA of the CDR3 is TGTGCCAGCAGCAGGGAAGACACTGAAGCTTTCTTT. Full variable domain (missing parts from reference TRBV5-4 and TRBJ1-1): ETGVTQSPTHLIKTRGQQVTLRCSSQSGHNTVSWYQQALGQGPQFIFQYYREEENGRGNFPPRFSGLQFPNYSSELNVNALELDDSALYLCASSREDTEAFFGQGTRLTVV.

This chain connects TRBV15 to TRBJ2-7; 7 bases agree with TRBD2. The CDR3 extends over 13 amino acids. Germline CDR1 is LNHNV and CDR2 is YYDKDF (reference sequence). The V and J ends lost 0 bases and 7 bases, in that order; junction bases with no gene match: 3. The CDR3 protein is CATSRDGGGEQYF. CDR3 nucleotide sequence: TGTGCCACCAGCAGAGATGGGGGGGGTGAGCAGTACTTC.

This chain connects TRBV4-3 to TRBJ2-5; D may be TRBD1 or TRBD2 (5 bases each). The DNA matches TRBJ2-7 better at its end, which makes the J call doubtful. Germline V gene sequence: CDR1 LGHNA, CDR2 YSLEER. The CDR3 is made up of 15 amino acids. The DNA of the CDR3 is TGCGCCAGCAGCCAAGCCCCAGGGACGTTCTACGAGCAGTACTTC. Its protein product is CASSQAPGTFYEQYF.

V gene TRBV18 combines with J gene TRBJ2-7; D is uncertain. The germline gives CDR1 KGHSH, CDR2 LQKENI. Trimming left V 0 bases short and J 6 bases short, with 6 bases between. The length of the CDR3 is 12 residues. CDR3 sequence: CASSPPSAEQYF. Here the CDR3 DNA reads TGTGCCAGCTCACCACCGAGCGCCGAGCAGTACTTC.

The chain uses TRBV6-6 and TRBJ1-3, with D tentatively TRBD1 (5 bases). Germline assignment: CDR1 MNHNY and CDR2 SVGAGI (reference sequence). The V gene lost 5 bases and the J gene lost 0 bases, with 11 bases spanning the gap. This CDR3 comprises 15 residues. The CDR3 region has the DNA TGTGCCAGCAGTCCGACAGCATACTCTGGAAACACCATATATTTT. Protein product: CASSPTAYSGNTIYF.

The gene calls are TRBV7-3 and TRBJ2-5, with D maybe TRBD2 (6 bases). Germline-derived CDR1 and CDR2 are SGHTA and FQGTGA. V was cut by 3 bases and J by 4 bases, with 9 bases left in between. This CDR3 comprises 13 residues. The CDR3 sequence is CASSLGRGETQYF. Here the CDR3 DNA reads TGTGCCAGCAGCTTGGGGCGGGGAGAGACCCAGTACTTC. The complete variable domain, with remaining parts taken from reference TRBV7-3 and TRBJ2-5, reads GAGVSQTPSNKVTEKGKYVELRCDPISGHTALYWYRQSLGQGPEFLIYFQGTGAADDSGLPNDRFFAVRPEGSVSTLKIQRTERGDSAVYLCASSLGRGETQYFGPGTRLLVL.

CDR3 in amino acids: CASSFQGSKGYTF. The CDR3 region has the DNA TGTGCCAGCAGCTTTCAGGGGTCTAAGGGCTACACCTTC. The chain carries TRBV7-2 and TRBJ1-2, with a tentative D call TRBD1 (6 bases). Germline lookup yields CDR1 SGHTA and CDR2 FQGNSA. The CDR3 spans 13 residues. The V end lost 3 bases, the J end lost 8 bases, and 13 bases lay between the germline ends.

The chain couples TRBV11-2 to TRBJ1-3; D possibly corresponds to TRBD1 (6 bases). This CDR3 has 18 amino acids. V was shortened by 0 bases and J by 0 bases, with 15 bases between the two germline ends. The germline gives CDR1 SGHAT, CDR2 FQNNGV. Here the CDR3 reads CASSLDPRGFGSGNTIYF. DNA of the CDR3: TGTGCCAGCAGCTTAGACCCCAGGGGATTCGGCTCTGGAAACACCATATATTTT.

The V gene is TRBV5-4, the J gene TRBJ2-3; 14 bases are a match to TRBD2. Trimming at V came to 3 bases and at J to 3 bases, leaving 9 bases not matched to a gene. The CDR3 covers 18 residues. The V gene's germline CDR1 is SGHNT and CDR2 YYREEE (reference sequence). The CDR3 loop is CASSWRLAGGPRTDTQYF. The CDR3 DNA follows: TGTGCCAGCAGCTGGAGACTAGCGGGAGGGCCTCGAACAGATACGCAGTATTTT.

The chain is built from TRBV19 and TRBJ2-3; 8 nucleotides match TRBD2. The CDR3 consists of 17 residues. V gave up 5 bases and J gave up 3 bases; unmatched junction bases: 13. Germline V gives CDR1 LNHDA, CDR2 SQIVND (reference sequence). The CDR3 is CASSPTPGTRATDTQYF. The CDR3 DNA follows: TGTGCCAGTAGTCCCACCCCCGGGACTAGGGCAACAGATACGCAGTATTTT.

The J gene is TRBJ2-5, the V gene TRBV7-3; 14 nucleotides agree with TRBD2. Germline V gene data show CDR1 as SGHTA and CDR2 as FQGTGA. This CDR3 is built from 15 residues. V shed 4 bases and J 4 bases; nucleotides not matched to a gene: 2. In nucleotides, the CDR3 is TGTGCCAGCAGCTCGGGACTAGCGGGAGCAGAGACCCAGTACTTC. It codes for CASSSGLAGAETQYF.